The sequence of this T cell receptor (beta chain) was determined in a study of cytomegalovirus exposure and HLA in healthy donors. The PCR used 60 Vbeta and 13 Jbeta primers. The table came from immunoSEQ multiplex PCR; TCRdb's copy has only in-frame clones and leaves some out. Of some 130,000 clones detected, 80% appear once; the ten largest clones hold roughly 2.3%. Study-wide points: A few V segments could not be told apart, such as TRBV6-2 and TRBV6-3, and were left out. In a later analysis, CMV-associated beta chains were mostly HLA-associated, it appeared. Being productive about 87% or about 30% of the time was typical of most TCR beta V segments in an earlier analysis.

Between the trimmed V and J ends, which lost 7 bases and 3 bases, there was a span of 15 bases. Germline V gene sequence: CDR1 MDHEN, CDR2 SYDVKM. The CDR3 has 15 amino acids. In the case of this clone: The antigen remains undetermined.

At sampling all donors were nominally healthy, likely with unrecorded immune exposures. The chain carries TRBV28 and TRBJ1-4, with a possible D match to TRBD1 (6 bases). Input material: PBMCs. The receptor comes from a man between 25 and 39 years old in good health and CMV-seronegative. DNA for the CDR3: TGTGCCAGCACCACCCCCAGGGGTGCTAATGAAAAACTGTTTTTT. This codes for CASTTPRGANEKLFF.